Listed below are T cell receptor beta chains from one sample, sequenced in a study of OX40 agonist ivuxolimab in advanced cancers. Assay used: immunoSEQ multiplex PCR; TCRdb lists only in-frame clones, some missing. The profile shows over 9,000 clones, about 66% of them singletons. Sequenced here: CD4+ or CD8+ T cells sorted from blood, sampled in a trial of the OX40 agonist ivuxolimab. All receptors come from an adult with an advanced solid tumor such as melanoma, head and neck, liver or kidney cancer. Both conserved end residues are part of each CDR3. Each record gives: J gene, V gene, D gene, clone size, CDR3 protein, CDR3 DNA. The D gene is left open where the match is weak. Size is omitted from some rows. Given values are once, few, many or a class for expanded clones.

>TRBJ2-5|TRBV4-3|TRBD2|once
CASSQEAGVVETQYF
TGCGCCAGCAGCCAAGAGGCGGGGGTGGTGGAGACCCAGTACTTC
>TRBJ2-2|TRBV28|TRBD1|few
CASRGTGGWLTGELFF
TGTGCCAGCAGGGGAACAGGGGGCTGGCTCACCGGGGAGCTGTTTTTT
>TRBJ2-7|TRBV28|NA|NA
CASSLPRKQGSYEQYF
TGTGCCAGCAGTTTACCCCGGAAGCAGGGCTCCTACGAGCAGTACTTC
>TRBJ2-2|TRBV25-1|NA|NA
CASSAVAVTGELFF
TGTGCCAGCAGTGCAGTAGCGGTCACCGGGGAGCTGTTTTTT
>TRBJ1-1|TRBV25-1|NA|NA
CASRQGGYPEAFF
TGTGCCAGCAGACAGGGCGGATATCCTGAAGCTTTCTTT
>TRBJ1-2|TRBV28|NA|NA
CASSLAQGYGYTF
TGTGCCAGCAGTTTGGCCCAGGGCTACGGCTACACCTTC
>TRBJ2-7|TRBV29-1|TRBD1|NA
CSVEGEGTGLYEQYF
TGCAGCGTTGAAGGTGAAGGGACAGGGTTGTACGAGCAGTACTTC
>TRBJ2-1|TRBV14|NA|NA
CASSLFETGRGEQFF
TGTGCCAGCAGCCTCTTTGAGACAGGCAGAGGTGAGCAGTTCTTC
>TRBJ2-5|TRBV19|TRBD2|NA
CASSIAGGGDGTQYF
TGTGCCAGTAGTATAGCGGGAGGCGGAGATGGGACCCAGTACTTC
>TRBJ2-5|TRBV7-9|NA|NA
CASSPPGRRETQYF
TGTGCCAGCAGCCCCCCGGGTAGGAGAGAGACCCAGTACTTC
>TRBJ2-1|TRBV28|TRBD2|once
CASSLVASGRVSNEQFF
TGTGCCAGCAGCCTTGTAGCTAGCGGGAGGGTCAGCAATGAGCAGTTCTTC
>TRBJ2-6|TRBV4-2|TRBD1|medium-sized
CASSRDRGTGANVLTF
TGTGCCAGCAGCCGGGACAGGGGGACTGGGGCCAACGTCCTGACTTTC
>TRBJ2-1|TRBV19|NA|NA
CASSILLGVGDEQFF
TGTGCCAGTAGTATCCTTCTCGGGGTCGGCGATGAGCAGTTCTTC
>TRBJ1-2|TRBV5-4|NA|NA
CASSLVDSTGYTF
TGTGCCAGCAGCTTGGTTGACAGCACCGGCTACACCTTC
>TRBJ1-1|TRBV4-2|NA|NA
CASSQDPGGAFF
TGTGCCAGCAGCCAAGACCCGGGGGGAGCTTTCTTT
>TRBJ2-2|TRBV19|TRBD2|NA
CASTLTGGAGGELFF
TGTGCCAGTACCCTTACCGGGGGGGCAGGCGGGGAGCTGTTTTTT
>TRBJ1-5|TRBV19|NA|NA
CASSSGAINQPQHF
TGTGCCAGTAGTAGTGGGGCGATCAATCAGCCCCAGCATTTT
>TRBJ1-2|TRBV30|TRBD1|NA
CAWSVLRGEDRGRNGYTF
TGTGCCTGGAGTGTACTGAGGGGTGAAGACAGGGGGCGCAATGGCTACACCTTC
>TRBJ2-2|TRBV4-2|NA|few
CASSQDSTGELFF
TGTGCCAGCAGCCAAGATTCCACCGGGGAGCTGTTTTTT
>TRBJ2-1|TRBV13|NA|NA
CASSSPTKANEQFF
TGTGCCAGCAGCTCCCCGACAAAGGCCAATGAGCAGTTCTTC
>TRBJ1-5|TRBV19|NA|NA
CASSMIPGTFSNQPQHF
TGTGCCAGTAGTATGATCCCTGGCACATTTAGCAATCAGCCCCAGCATTTT
>TRBJ1-2|TRBV15|NA|NA
CATSMDFANYGYTF
TGTGCCACCAGCATGGATTTTGCTAACTATGGCTACACCTTC
>TRBJ1-1|TRBV7-8|NA|medium-sized
CASSLGVGPLAEAFF
TGTGCCAGCAGCTTAGGGGTCGGGCCCTTAGCTGAAGCTTTCTTT
>TRBJ2-2|TRBV6-6|NA|NA
CASKAPRELFF
TGTGCCAGCAAAGCTCCCCGGGAGCTGTTTTTT
>TRBJ2-5|TRBV9|NA|once
CASSVAGGQETQYF
TGTGCCAGCAGCGTAGCTGGAGGGCAGGAGACCCAGTACTTC
>TRBJ2-3|TRBV5-1|NA|NA
CASSYDGKSTDTQYF
TGCGCCAGCAGCTACGACGGAAAAAGCACAGATACGCAGTATTTT
>TRBJ2-1|TRBV5-1|TRBD2|few
CASSFLAGGGYTGNEQFF
TGCGCCAGCAGCTTCCTAGCGGGGGGCGGATATACCGGCAATGAGCAGTTCTTC